Presented here are 23 T cell receptor beta chains from one specimen sequenced in a study of CD8+ T cells in alopecia areata. As the sequencing template, cDNA was produced by extracting RNA and reverse transcribing it. The assay was immunoSEQ multiplex PCR, and TCRdb's table has in-frame clones only and misses some. The data show around 190,000 clones, around 60% seen once. The treatment here: oral pan-JAK inhibitor, 5-10 mg twice daily. The sample in question was CD4+ T cells sorted from blood, obtained at week 4, from a patient treated with tofacitinib. The receptors here all came from a human donor with alopecia areata.

V gene TRBV30 combines with J gene TRBJ1-1; D ambiguous. Germline assignment: CDR1 GTSNPN and CDR2 SVGIG (reference sequence). The CDR3 extends over 13 amino acids. V shed 0 bases and J shed 4 bases, with 9 bases lying between them. The CDR3 region is CAWSVGGATEAFF. The CDR3 DNA is TGTGCCTGGAGTGTAGGTGGTGCCACTGAAGCTTTCTTT. The whole variable domain, remainder taken from reference TRBV30 and TRBJ1-1, is SQTIHQWPATLVQPVGSPLSLECTVEGTSNPNLYWYRQAAGRGLQLLFYSVGIGQISSEVPQNLSASRPQDRQFILSSKKLLLSDSGFYLCAWSVGGATEAFFGQGTRLTVV.

The chain employs TRBV29-1 and TRBJ2-7; a weak D match, TRBD1 (6 bases). The CDR3 length is 12 residues. The V gene lost 4 bases and the J gene lost 2 bases, with 9 bases spanning the gap. CDR1 is SQVTM and CDR2 is ANQGSEA in the germline V gene. DNA for the CDR3: TGCAGCGTTGGGGACACCCCCTACGAGCAGTACTTC. This translates into CSVGDTPYEQYF.

V gene TRBV5-1 combines with J gene TRBJ2-1; TRBD2 matches at 12 bases. In germline, CDR1 is SGHRS, CDR2 YFSETQ. The CDR3 has 15 amino acids. The ends lost 0 bases at V and 15 bases at J; junction bases unmatched: 10. CDR3 in amino acids: CASSLGLAGVDVGFF. CDR3 DNA sequence: TGCGCCAGCAGCTTGGGACTAGCGGGAGTGGACGTGGGGTTCTTC.

The chain joins TRBV28 to TRBJ2-5, with TRBD2 as a possible D gene (6 bases). Trimming took 6 bases from V and 7 from J, leaving 24 bases between them. The germline gives CDR1 MDHEN, CDR2 SYDVKM. This CDR3 contains 16 residues. This chain's CDR3 is CASSFRGQAGKPTQYF. The CDR3 DNA is TGTGCCAGCAGCTTTCGAGGTCAAGCGGGCAAGCCGACCCAGTACTTC. Filled out from reference TRBV28 and TRBJ2-5, the complete variable domain reads DVKVTQSSRYLVKRTGEKVFLECVQDMDHENMFWYRQDPGLGLRLIYFSYDVKMKEKGDIPEGYSVSREKKERFSLILESASTNQTSMYLCASSFRGQAGKPTQYFGPGTRLLVL.

A single count supports this clone. The J gene is TRBJ1-2, the V gene TRBV30; D may be TRBD1 (6 bases). The CDR3 loop spans 16 amino acids. Germline V gene lookup returns CDR1 GTSNPN and CDR2 SVGIG (reference sequence). V dropped 1 base and J dropped 2 bases, with 17 bases sitting between them. CDR3 sequence (DNA): TGTGCCTGGAGTGCCAACCTTGGACAGATGAACTATGGCTACACCTTC. Its protein product is CAWSANLGQMNYGYTF.

There are a few counts of this clone. The chain employs TRBV10-3 and TRBJ2-3; no definite D call. CDR3 size: 11 residues. V was cut by 3 bases and J by 2 bases, with 0 bases left in between. In germline, CDR1 is ENHRY, CDR2 SYGVKD. The chain's CDR3 is CAISDTDTQYF. DNA of the CDR3: TGTGCCATCAGTGACACAGATACGCAGTATTTT.

This sequence joins TRBV28 and TRBJ2-7, with 7 nucleotides matching TRBD1. Germline loops: CDR1 MDHEN, CDR2 SYDVKM. Germline trimming cut 5 bases from V and 3 bases from J; bases unmatched to any gene: 4. CDR3 length: 13 residues. This chain's CDR3 is CASSGGQIYEQYF. The CDR3 DNA reads TGTGCCAGCAGTGGGGGACAGATCTACGAGCAGTACTTC.

This sequence joins TRBV6-9 and TRBJ1-5, with D possibly TRBD1 on 6 matching bases. The CDR3 has 11 amino acids. Looked up from germline, CDR1 is MNHGY and CDR2 is SVAAGI. The CDR3 protein is CDDRKNQPQHF. CDR3 sequence (DNA): TGTGACGACAGGAAGAATCAGCCCCAGCATTTT.

The rearrangement links TRBV9 to TRBJ2-5, with TRBD2 matching over 7 bases. The germline V gene encodes CDR1 SGDLS and CDR2 YYNGEE. V lost 6 bases, J lost 0 bases, and 11 bases stayed unmatched. The CDR3 totals 16 residues. This CDR3 reads CASNGGGWPYQETQYF. CDR3 in DNA: TGTGCCAGCAACGGGGGAGGGTGGCCGTACCAAGAGACCCAGTACTTC.

The chain recombines TRBV7-2 with TRBJ1-5; D gene uncertain. Germline V gene data show CDR1 as SGHTA and CDR2 as FQGNSA. CDR3 length: 12 amino acids. Trimming pared 2 bases from V and 7 bases from J, leaving 6 bases between. CDR3 bases: TGTGCCAGCAGCTTACTTGGCCAGCCCCAGCATTTT. This gives the protein CASSLLGQPQHF.

This clone was seen a few times. The genes are TRBV6-5 and TRBJ2-2; 10 nucleotides agree with TRBD1. Germline CDR1 and CDR2: MNHEY and SVGAGI. CDR3 length: 15 amino acids. V was clipped by 5 bases and J by 4 bases; unmatched bases: 4. The CDR3 region is CASSRTGGVTGELFF. DNA for the CDR3: TGTGCCAGCAGTCGGACAGGGGGTGTCACCGGGGAGCTGTTTTTT.

J is TRBJ2-1 and V is TRBV29-1, with D tentatively TRBD1 (7 bases). The V and J ends lost 7 bases and 0 bases respectively, with 16 bases between them. The CDR3 loop spans 15 amino acids. Germline V lookup: CDR1 SQVTM, CDR2 ANQGSEA. The CDR3 DNA is TGCAGCGCCAGGGGGACTCCAAGCTCCTACAATGAGCAGTTCTTC. Translation gives CSARGTPSSYNEQFF.

This clone was counted once. This chain uses TRBV29-1 with TRBJ2-1; D is ambiguous. CDR1 SQVTM and CDR2 ANQGSEA come from the germline V gene. The V and J ends lost 3 bases and 10 bases respectively, with 22 bases between them. This CDR3 contains 15 residues. CDR3 in DNA: TGCAGCGTTGAGGTGGGAAGCATTCCTTTACGAGAGCAGTTCTTC. This encodes CSVEVGSIPLREQFF.

This clone was counted a few times. The chain has TRBV29-1 and TRBJ2-5; TRBD1 matches at 12 bases. The CDR3 length is 13 residues. Germline CDR1 is SQVTM and CDR2 is ANQGSEA. The junction had 4 bases not matched to a gene; V was cut back by 6 bases and J by 5 bases. CDR3 sequence reads: CSVGDRGPETQYF. Here the CDR3 DNA reads TGCAGCGTCGGGGACAGGGGGCCGGAGACCCAGTACTTC. The complete variable domain, with remaining parts taken from reference TRBV29-1 and TRBJ2-5, reads SAVISQKPSRDICQRGTSLTIQCQVDSQVTMMFWYRQQPGQSLTLIATANQGSEATYESGFVIDKFPISRPNLTFSTLTVSNMSPEDSSIYLCSVGDRGPETQYFGPGTRLLVL.

CDR3 DNA sequence: TGCAGCGTTGTTGGCGGGAGTGGGGCCAAAAACATTCAGTACTTC. It specifies CSVVGGSGAKNIQYF. The chain recombines TRBV29-1 with TRBJ2-4, with 7 bases lining up with TRBD2. Losses at the gene ends were 4 bases for V and 1 base for J; bases not matched to a gene: 7. The CDR3 is made up of 15 amino acids. Germline V gives CDR1 SQVTM, CDR2 ANQGSEA.

The chain joins TRBV29-1 to TRBJ1-1; tentatively, D is TRBD1 (5 bases). Germline-derived CDR1 and CDR2 are SQVTM and ANQGSEA. V shed 6 bases and J shed 1 base, with 15 bases lying between them. The CDR3 contains 14 residues. The DNA for the CDR3 is TGCAGCGTGGATCGGGGCACTGCGAACACTGAAGCTTTCTTT. Its protein product is CSVDRGTANTEAFF.

This clone turned up a few times. Other DNA sequences in the same sample also yield this CDR3. The chain has TRBV29-1 and TRBJ2-5; D may match TRBD1 or TRBD2 (5 bases each). The germline V and J ends were trimmed by 6 bases and 3 bases, with 5 bases remaining between them. Germline CDR1 reads SQVTM; CDR2 reads ANQGSEA. CDR3 length: 10 amino acids. As DNA, the CDR3 is TGCAGCGTGGGGGAAGAGACCCAGTACTTC. Translating gives CSVGEETQYF.

This chain uses TRBV6-6 with TRBJ1-2; perhaps TRBD1 as D (6 bases). This CDR3 region has 16 residues. V was trimmed by 2 bases and J by 7 bases, leaving 20 bases between them. The germline V gene has CDR1 MNHNY and CDR2 SVGAGI (reference sequence). CDR3 amino acids: CASSYGASGGRSGYTF. The CDR3 DNA reads TGTGCCAGCAGTTACGGGGCCAGCGGGGGGCGGAGTGGCTACACCTTC.

V is TRBV25-1 and J is TRBJ1-5, with TRBD1 matching over 9 bases. This CDR3 spans 15 amino acids. Germline V gene sequence: CDR1 MGHDK, CDR2 SYGVNS. V lost 2 bases to trimming and J lost 7 bases; unmatched junction nucleotides: 6. The CDR3 here is CASSERGTGRQPQHF. CDR3 nucleotide sequence: TGTGCCAGCAGTGAACGGGGGACAGGGAGGCAGCCCCAGCATTTT.

The chain joins TRBV7-2 to TRBJ1-2, with a weak D call TRBD1 (6 bases). Trimming removed 4 bases at V and 6 bases at J, with 12 bases between. The CDR3 length is 13 residues. The V gene's germline CDR1 is SGHTA and CDR2 FQGNSA. The CDR3 DNA reads TGTGCCAGCAGCTCAACGGGGGCCGATGGCTACACCTTC. As protein: CASSSTGADGYTF.

This clone was found a few times. The chain couples TRBV19 to TRBJ2-4; TRBD2 matches 7 bases. V shed 5 bases, J shed 0 bases, and the junction held 7 bases outside the gene matches. Germline CDR1 and CDR2: LNHDA and SQIVND (reference sequence). The CDR3 runs 16 residues. CDR3 region: CASSQTSSQAKNIQYF. As DNA, the CDR3 is TGTGCCAGTAGTCAGACTAGCTCCCAAGCCAAAAACATTCAGTACTTC.

This clone was detected only a few times. The chain is built from TRBV20-1 and TRBJ2-5; unclear D gene. The CDR3 totals 11 residues. Germline V CDR1 and CDR2: DFQATT, SNEGSKA (reference sequence). V dropped 5 bases and J dropped 2 bases, with 6 bases sitting between them. The CDR3 sequence: CSAAGQETQYF. CDR3 in DNA: TGCAGTGCTGCCGGGCAAGAGACCCAGTACTTC.

In its sample, this clone was seen a few times. The chain combines TRBV27 with TRBJ1-2; D call uncertain. This CDR3 has 11 amino acids. Germline CDR1 MNHEY, CDR2 SMNVEV (reference sequence). V shed 4 bases and J shed 11 bases, with 11 bases lying between them. The CDR3 sequence is CASSWGGRYTF. The CDR3 DNA reads TGTGCCAGCAGTTGGGGAGGACGGTACACCTTC.